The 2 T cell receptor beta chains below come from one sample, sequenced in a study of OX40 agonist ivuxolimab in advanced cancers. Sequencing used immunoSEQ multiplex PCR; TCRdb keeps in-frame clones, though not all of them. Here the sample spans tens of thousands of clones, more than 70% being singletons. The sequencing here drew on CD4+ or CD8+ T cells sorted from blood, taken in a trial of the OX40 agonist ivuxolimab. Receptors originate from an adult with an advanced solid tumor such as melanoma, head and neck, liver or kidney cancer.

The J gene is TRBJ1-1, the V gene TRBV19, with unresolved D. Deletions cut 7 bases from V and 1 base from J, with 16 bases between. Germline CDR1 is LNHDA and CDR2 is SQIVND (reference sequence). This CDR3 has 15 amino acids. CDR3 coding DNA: TGTGCCAGTAATTCGAGAGAGCGGGGGAACACTGAAGCTTTCTTT. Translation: CASNSRERGNTEAFF.

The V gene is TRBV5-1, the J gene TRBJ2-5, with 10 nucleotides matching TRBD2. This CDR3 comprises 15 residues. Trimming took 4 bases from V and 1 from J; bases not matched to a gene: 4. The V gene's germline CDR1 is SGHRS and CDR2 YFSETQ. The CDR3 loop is CASSQLAGSQETQYF. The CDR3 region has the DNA TGCGCCAGCAGCCAACTAGCGGGGTCCCAAGAGACCCAGTACTTC. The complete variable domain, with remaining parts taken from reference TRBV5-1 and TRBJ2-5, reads KAGVTQTPRYLIKTRGQQVTLSCSPISGHRSVSWYQQTPGQGLQFLFEYFSETQRNKGNFPGRFSGRQFSNSRSEMNVSTLELGDSALYLCASSQLAGSQETQYFGPGTRLLVL.